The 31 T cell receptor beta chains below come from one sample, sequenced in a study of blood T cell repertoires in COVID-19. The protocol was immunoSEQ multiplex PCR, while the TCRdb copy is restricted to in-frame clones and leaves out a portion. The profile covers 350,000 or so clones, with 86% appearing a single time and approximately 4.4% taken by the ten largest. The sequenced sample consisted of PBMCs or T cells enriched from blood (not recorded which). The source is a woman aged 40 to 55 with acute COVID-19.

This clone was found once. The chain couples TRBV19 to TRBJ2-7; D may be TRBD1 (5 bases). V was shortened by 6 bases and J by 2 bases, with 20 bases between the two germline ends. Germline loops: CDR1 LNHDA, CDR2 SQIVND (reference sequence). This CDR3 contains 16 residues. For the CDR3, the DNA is TGTGCCAGTAGGTCTGGCTTTGCGACAGAGACCTACGAGCAGTACTTC. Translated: CASRSGFATETYEQYF.

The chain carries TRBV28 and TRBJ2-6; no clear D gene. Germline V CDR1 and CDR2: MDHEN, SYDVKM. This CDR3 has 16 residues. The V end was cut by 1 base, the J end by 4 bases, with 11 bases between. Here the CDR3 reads CASSLFPPMGANVLTF. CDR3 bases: TGTGCCAGCAGTTTATTCCCCCCAATGGGGGCCAACGTCCTGACTTTC.

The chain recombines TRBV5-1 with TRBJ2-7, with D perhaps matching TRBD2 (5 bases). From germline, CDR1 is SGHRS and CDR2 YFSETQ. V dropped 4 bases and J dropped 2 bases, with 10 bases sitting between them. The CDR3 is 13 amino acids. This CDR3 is CASSRGMAYEQYF. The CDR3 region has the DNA TGCGCCAGCAGCCGAGGGATGGCCTACGAGCAGTACTTC.

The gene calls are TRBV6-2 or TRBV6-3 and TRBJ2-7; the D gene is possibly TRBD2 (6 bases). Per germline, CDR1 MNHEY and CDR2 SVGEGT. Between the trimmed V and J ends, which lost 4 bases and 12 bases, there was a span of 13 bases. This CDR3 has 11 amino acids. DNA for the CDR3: TGTGCCAGCAGTTCCGGGACTCGAATGTACTTC. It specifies CASSSGTRMYF.

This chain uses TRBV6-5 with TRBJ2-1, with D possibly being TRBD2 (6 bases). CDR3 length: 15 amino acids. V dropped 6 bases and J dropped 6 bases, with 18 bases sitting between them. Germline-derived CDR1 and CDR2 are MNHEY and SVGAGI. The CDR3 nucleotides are TGTGCCAGCAGCCGGCCTCCCGCACTAGCCAATGAGCAGTTCTTC. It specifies CASSRPPALANEQFF.

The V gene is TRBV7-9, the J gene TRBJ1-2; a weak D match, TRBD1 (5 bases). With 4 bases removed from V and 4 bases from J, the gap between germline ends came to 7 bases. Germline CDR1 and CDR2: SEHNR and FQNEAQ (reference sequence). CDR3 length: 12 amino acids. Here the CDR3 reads CASSSRAYGYTF. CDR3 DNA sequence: TGTGCCAGCAGCTCCAGGGCCTATGGCTACACCTTC.

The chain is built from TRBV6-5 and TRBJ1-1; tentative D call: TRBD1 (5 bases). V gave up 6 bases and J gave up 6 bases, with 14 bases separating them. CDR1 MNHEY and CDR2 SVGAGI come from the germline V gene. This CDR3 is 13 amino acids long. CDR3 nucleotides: TGTGCCAGCAGCTTAATGGGGGGGTCTGAAGCTTTCTTT. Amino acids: CASSLMGGSEAFF.

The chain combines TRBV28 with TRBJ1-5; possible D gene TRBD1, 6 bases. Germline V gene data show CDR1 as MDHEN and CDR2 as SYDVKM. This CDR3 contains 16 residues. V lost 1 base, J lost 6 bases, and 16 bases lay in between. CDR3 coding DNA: TGTGCCAGCAGTTTATCGGGAGGGGGTACGGGTCAGCCCCAGCATTTT. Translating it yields CASSLSGGGTGQPQHF.

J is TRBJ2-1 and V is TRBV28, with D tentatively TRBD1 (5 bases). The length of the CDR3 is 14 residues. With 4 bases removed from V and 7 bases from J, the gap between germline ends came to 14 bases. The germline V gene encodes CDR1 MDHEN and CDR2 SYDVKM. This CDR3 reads CASSSYRNLNEQFF. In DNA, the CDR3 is TGTGCCAGCAGTTCTTACAGGAATCTTAATGAGCAGTTCTTC.

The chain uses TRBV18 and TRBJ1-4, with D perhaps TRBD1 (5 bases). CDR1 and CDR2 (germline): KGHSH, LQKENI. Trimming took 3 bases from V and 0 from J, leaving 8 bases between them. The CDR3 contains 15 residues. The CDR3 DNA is TGTGCCAGCTCACCCAGGGCATCAACTAATGAAAAACTGTTTTTT. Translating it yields CASSPRASTNEKLFF.

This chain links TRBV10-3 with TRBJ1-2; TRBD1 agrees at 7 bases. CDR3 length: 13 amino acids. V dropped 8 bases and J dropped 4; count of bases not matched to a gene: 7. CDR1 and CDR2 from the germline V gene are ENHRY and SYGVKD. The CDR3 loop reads CAIRTGAAYGYTF. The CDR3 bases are TGTGCCATCCGTACAGGGGCGGCCTATGGCTACACCTTC.

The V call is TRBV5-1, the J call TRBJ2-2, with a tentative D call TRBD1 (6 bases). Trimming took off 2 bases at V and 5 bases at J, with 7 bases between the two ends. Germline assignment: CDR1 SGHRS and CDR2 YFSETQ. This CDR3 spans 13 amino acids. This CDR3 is CASSLQGTGELFF. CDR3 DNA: TGCGCCAGCAGCTTACAGGGAACCGGGGAGCTGTTTTTT.

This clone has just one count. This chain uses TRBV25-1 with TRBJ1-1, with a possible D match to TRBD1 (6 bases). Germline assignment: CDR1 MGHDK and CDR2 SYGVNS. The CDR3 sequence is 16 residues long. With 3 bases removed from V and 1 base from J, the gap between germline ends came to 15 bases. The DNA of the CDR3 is TGTGCCAGCAGTGACTCGGGACACACGGGGAACACTGAAGCTTTCTTT. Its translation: CASSDSGHTGNTEAFF. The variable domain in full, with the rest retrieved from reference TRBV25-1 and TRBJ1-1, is EADIYQTPRYLVIGTGKKITLECSQTMGHDKMYWYQQDPGMELHLIHYSYGVNSTEKGDLSSESTVSRIRTEHFPLTLESARPSHTSQYLCASSDSGHTGNTEAFFGQGTRLTVV.

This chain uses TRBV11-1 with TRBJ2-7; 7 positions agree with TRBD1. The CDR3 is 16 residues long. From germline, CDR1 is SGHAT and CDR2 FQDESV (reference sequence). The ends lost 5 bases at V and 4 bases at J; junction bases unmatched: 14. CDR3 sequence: CASSPNTGVKRYEQYF. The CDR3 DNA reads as TGTGCCAGCAGCCCAAATACAGGGGTCAAACGATACGAGCAGTACTTC.

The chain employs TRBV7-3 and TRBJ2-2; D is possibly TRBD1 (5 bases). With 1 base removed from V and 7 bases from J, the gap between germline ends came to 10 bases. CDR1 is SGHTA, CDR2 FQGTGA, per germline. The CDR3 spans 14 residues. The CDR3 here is CASSLMGRNGELFF. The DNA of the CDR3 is TGTGCCAGCAGCTTAATGGGGCGAAACGGGGAGCTGTTTTTT.

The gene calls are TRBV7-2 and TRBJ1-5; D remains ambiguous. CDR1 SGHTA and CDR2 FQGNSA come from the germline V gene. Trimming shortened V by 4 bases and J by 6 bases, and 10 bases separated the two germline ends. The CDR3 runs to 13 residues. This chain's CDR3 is CASSSYAGQPQHF. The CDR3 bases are TGTGCCAGCAGCTCCTATGCGGGTCAGCCCCAGCATTTT.

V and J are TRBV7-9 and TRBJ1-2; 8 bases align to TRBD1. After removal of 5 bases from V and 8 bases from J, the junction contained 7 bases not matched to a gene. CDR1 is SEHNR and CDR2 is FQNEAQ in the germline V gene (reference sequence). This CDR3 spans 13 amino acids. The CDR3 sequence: CASSPPDRAGYTF. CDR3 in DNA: TGTGCCAGCAGCCCCCCGGACAGGGCCGGCTACACCTTC.

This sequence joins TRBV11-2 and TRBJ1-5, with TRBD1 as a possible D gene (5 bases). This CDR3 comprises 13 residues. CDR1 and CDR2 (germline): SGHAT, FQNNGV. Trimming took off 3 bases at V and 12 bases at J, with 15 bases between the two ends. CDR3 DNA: TGTGCCAGCAGCTTTTTTGCAGGGTTGGGCCAGCATTTT. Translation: CASSFFAGLGQHF.

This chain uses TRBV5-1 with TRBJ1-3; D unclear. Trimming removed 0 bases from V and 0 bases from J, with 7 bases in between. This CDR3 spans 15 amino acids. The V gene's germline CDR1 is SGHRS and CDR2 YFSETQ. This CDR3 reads CASSLGGSSGNTIYF. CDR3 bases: TGCGCCAGCAGCTTGGGTGGGAGCTCTGGAAACACCATATATTTT.

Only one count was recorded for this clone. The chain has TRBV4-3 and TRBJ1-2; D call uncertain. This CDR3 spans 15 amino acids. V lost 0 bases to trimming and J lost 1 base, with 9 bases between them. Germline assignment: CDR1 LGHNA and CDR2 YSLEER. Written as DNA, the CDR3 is TGCGCCAGCAGCCAAGAGAAGGAGATTAACTATGGCTACACCTTC. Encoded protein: CASSQEKEINYGYTF.

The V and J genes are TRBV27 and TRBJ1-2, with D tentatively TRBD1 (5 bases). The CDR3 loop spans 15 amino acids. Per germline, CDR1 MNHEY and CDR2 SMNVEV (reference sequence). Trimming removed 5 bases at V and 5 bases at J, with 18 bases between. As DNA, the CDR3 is TGTGCCAGCAGTCTCACCTGGGGGAGGGAATATGGCTACACCTTC. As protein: CASSLTWGREYGYTF.

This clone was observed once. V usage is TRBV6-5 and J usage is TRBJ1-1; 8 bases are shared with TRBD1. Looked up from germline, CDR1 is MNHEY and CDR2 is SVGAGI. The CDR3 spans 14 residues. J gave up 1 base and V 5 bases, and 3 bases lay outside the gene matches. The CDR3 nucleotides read TGTGCCAGCAGTACCGGGACAGGGAACACTGAAGCTTTCTTT. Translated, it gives CASSTGTGNTEAFF.

The CDR3 sequence is CASSPPLLAGGPRNTGELFF. DNA for the CDR3: TGTGCCAGCTCACCACCTCTTTTAGCGGGAGGGCCTAGGAACACCGGGGAGCTGTTTTTT. V is TRBV18 and J is TRBJ2-2; 11 bases match TRBD2. CDR3 length: 20 amino acids. J lost 1 base, V lost 0 bases, and 10 bases had no gene match. Germline CDR1 KGHSH, CDR2 LQKENI.

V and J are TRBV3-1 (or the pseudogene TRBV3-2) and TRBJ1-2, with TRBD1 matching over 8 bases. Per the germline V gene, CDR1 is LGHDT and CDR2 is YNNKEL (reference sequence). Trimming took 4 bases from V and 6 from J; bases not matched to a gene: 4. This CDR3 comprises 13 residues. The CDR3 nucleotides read TGTGCCAGCAGCCTCGACAGGGGCGATGGCTACACCTTC. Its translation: CASSLDRGDGYTF.

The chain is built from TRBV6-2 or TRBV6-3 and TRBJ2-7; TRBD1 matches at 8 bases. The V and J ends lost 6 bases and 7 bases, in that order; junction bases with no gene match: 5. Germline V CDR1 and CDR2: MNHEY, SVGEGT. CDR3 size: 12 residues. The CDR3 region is CASSRTGWEQYF. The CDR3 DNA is TGTGCCAGCAGCCGGACAGGGTGGGAGCAGTACTTC.

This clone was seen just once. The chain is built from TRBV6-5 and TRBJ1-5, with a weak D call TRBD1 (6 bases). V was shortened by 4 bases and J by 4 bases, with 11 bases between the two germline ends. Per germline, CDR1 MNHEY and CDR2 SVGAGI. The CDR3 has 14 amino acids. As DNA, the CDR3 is TGTGCCAGCAGTTCGGGACACCTGAATCAGCCCCAGCATTTT. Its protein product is CASSSGHLNQPQHF.

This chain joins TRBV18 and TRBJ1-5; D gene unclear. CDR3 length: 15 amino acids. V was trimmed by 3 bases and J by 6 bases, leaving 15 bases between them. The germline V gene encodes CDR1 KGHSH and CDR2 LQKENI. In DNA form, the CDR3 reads TGTGCCAGCTCACCGAGGGAGTCCCTCGGTCAGCCCCAGCATTTT. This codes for CASSPRESLGQPQHF.

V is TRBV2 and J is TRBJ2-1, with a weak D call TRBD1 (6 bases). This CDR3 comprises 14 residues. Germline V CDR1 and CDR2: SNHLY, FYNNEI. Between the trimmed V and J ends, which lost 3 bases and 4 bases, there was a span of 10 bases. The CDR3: CASSDRDTYNEQFF. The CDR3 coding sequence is TGTGCCAGCAGTGACCGGGACACTTACAATGAGCAGTTCTTC.

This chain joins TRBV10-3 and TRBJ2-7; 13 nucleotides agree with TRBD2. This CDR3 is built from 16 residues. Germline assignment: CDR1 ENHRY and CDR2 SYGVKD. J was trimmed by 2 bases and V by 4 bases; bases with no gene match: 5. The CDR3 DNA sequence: TGTGCCATCAGTGGGCAACTAGCGGGGGGGGCCTACGAGCAGTACTTC. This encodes CAISGQLAGGAYEQYF.

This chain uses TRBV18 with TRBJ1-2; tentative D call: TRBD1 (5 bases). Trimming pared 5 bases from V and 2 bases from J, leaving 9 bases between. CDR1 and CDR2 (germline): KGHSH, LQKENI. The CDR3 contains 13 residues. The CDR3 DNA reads TGTGCCAGCTCAGATGGGGCAAACTATGGCTACACCTTC. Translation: CASSDGANYGYTF.

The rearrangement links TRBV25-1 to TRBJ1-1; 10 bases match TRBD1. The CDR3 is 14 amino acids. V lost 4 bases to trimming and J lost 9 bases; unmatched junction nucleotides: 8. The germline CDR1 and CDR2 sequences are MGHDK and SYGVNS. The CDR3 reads CASSVRDRGSKAFF. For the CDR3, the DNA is TGTGCCAGCAGTGTCCGGGACAGGGGATCTAAAGCTTTCTTT.